The 29 T cell receptor beta chains given below trace back to one sample, sequenced in a study of blood T cell repertoires in COVID-19. Generated by immunoSEQ multiplex PCR, the TCRdb table keeps only in-frame clones and is missing some. The table has roughly 180,000 clones, 82% seen once; the top ten hold roughly a tenth. Sequencing input: peripheral blood. Receptor source: a woman of 80 years or more with active or convalescent COVID-19.

This chain links TRBV5-4 with TRBJ1-2; TRBD1 matches at 7 bases. Germline CDR1 SGHNT, CDR2 YYREEE (reference sequence). This CDR3 has 15 residues. V was pared by 1 base and J by 7 bases, with 10 bases of the junction left unmatched. The CDR3 is CASSLWGAGGFGYTF. CDR3 in DNA: TGTGCCAGCAGCTTGTGGGGGGCAGGGGGATTTGGCTACACCTTC.

This chain links TRBV3-1 (or the pseudogene TRBV3-2) with TRBJ1-2; 8 nucleotides align to TRBD1. The CDR3 contains 12 residues. V trimming: 4 bases; J trimming: 7 bases; junction bases outside the gene matches: 2. Germline V gives CDR1 LGHDT, CDR2 YNNKEL (reference sequence). The CDR3 coding sequence is TGTGCCAGCAGCCCCAGGGGGCTTGGCTACACCTTC. Translation gives CASSPRGLGYTF.

This chain connects TRBV3-1 (or the pseudogene TRBV3-2) to TRBJ2-2; 10 nucleotides agree with TRBD2. V was clipped by 5 bases and J by 2 bases; unmatched bases: 5. CDR1 and CDR2 (germline): LGHDT, YNNKEL (reference sequence). The CDR3 runs 16 residues. The CDR3 DNA follows: TGTGCCAGCAGCGACCGGACTAGCGGAAACACCGGGGAGCTGTTTTTT. Amino acids: CASSDRTSGNTGELFF.

This clone occurred a few times. The chain links TRBV28 to TRBJ2-3; TRBD2 matches 13 bases. The CDR3 has 19 amino acids. Trimming removed 4 bases from V and 4 bases from J; junction bases left unmatched: 14. Germline V gene sequence: CDR1 MDHEN, CDR2 SYDVKM. The CDR3 DNA sequence: TGTGCCAGCAGTTGGGAGGGGACTAGCGGGAAAGTTAGTTCAGATACGCAGTATTTT. Translation gives CASSWEGTSGKVSSDTQYF.

The CDR3, as DNA: TGCGCCAGCAGCTTGATCCCAGGCCCTGGAAACACCATATATTTT. As protein: CASSLIPGPGNTIYF. The chain uses TRBV5-1 and TRBJ1-3; D call uncertain. The CDR3 is 15 residues long. Per germline, CDR1 SGHRS and CDR2 YFSETQ. The V and J ends lost 1 base and 2 bases respectively, with 10 bases between them. The variable domain in full, completed from reference TRBV5-1 and TRBJ1-3, reads KAGVTQTPRYLIKTRGQQVTLSCSPISGHRSVSWYQQTPGQGLQFLFEYFSETQRNKGNFPGRFSGRQFSNSRSEMNVSTLELGDSALYLCASSLIPGPGNTIYFGEGSWLTVV.

This clone was detected only once. The chain employs TRBV11-2 and TRBJ2-1, with D perhaps matching TRBD2 (6 bases). This CDR3 contains 19 residues. The V end lost 5 bases, the J end lost 3 bases, and 26 bases lay between the germline ends. Germline values: CDR1 SGHAT, CDR2 FQNNGV. CDR3 protein: CASSLRGAGGAENYNEQFF. The CDR3 coding sequence is TGTGCCAGCAGCCTCCGTGGGGCCGGGGGAGCGGAGAACTACAATGAGCAGTTCTTC.

Only a few counts were recorded for this clone. The chain couples TRBV11-2 to TRBJ1-4; the D is unclear. The length of the CDR3 is 13 residues. Germline CDR1 reads SGHAT; CDR2 reads FQNNGV. V was shortened by 6 bases and J by 0 bases, with 5 bases between the two germline ends. The CDR3 reads CASSRATNEKLFF. As DNA, the CDR3 is TGTGCCAGCAGTCGGGCAACTAATGAAAAACTGTTTTTT.

The chain recombines TRBV5-1 with TRBJ2-3; D gene uncertain. This CDR3 has 14 residues. Per germline, CDR1 SGHRS and CDR2 YFSETQ. V was shortened by 4 bases and J by 0 bases, with 9 bases between the two germline ends. CDR3: CASSPVGSTDTQYF. The CDR3 DNA is TGCGCCAGCAGCCCCGTCGGTAGCACAGATACGCAGTATTTT.

The rearrangement links TRBV5-1 to TRBJ2-5; 14 bases are a match to TRBD2. Unmatched junction bases numbered 16, after V lost 9 bases and J lost 3 bases. CDR3 size: 18 residues. CDR1 is SGHRS, CDR2 YFSETQ, per germline. As DNA, the CDR3 is TGCGCCAATCCCTGCAGGCGGCCGGGACTAGCGGGAGAAGAGACCCAGTACTTC. Translating it yields CANPCRRPGLAGEETQYF.

The chain couples TRBV5-4 to TRBJ1-1; weak D call: TRBD1 (5 bases). The CDR3 is 14 residues long. The germline V gene encodes CDR1 SGHNT and CDR2 YYREEE (reference sequence). In DNA form, the CDR3 reads TGTGCAATTCACCTAAGAGGGGAGGTCACTGAAGCTTTCTTT. Translation gives CAIHLRGEVTEAFF. The variable domain in full, completed from reference TRBV5-4 and TRBJ1-1, reads ETGVTQSPTHLIKTRGQQVTLRCSSQSGHNTVSWYQQALGQGPQFIFQYYREEENGRGNFPPRFSGLQFPNYSSELNVNALELDDSALYLCAIHLRGEVTEAFFGQGTRLTVV.

The chain is built from TRBV19 and TRBJ1-2; D gene ambiguous. The CDR3 sequence is 13 residues long. Trimming cost V 3 bases and J 2 bases, with 7 bases left between them. CDR1 LNHDA and CDR2 SQIVND come from the germline V gene (reference sequence). The CDR3: CASSIRRNYGYTF. CDR3 sequence (DNA): TGTGCCAGTAGTATTCGGAGAAACTATGGCTACACCTTC.

This chain connects TRBV7-3 to TRBJ2-1; 7 positions agree with TRBD2. The CDR3 has 13 residues. Trimming at V came to 2 bases and at J to 7 bases, leaving 2 bases not matched to a gene. Germline CDR1 is SGHTA and CDR2 is FQGTGA. The CDR3, as DNA: TGTGCCAGCAGCTTAGGGACTACTAATGAGCAGTTCTTC. Its protein product is CASSLGTTNEQFF.

The chain links TRBV27 to TRBJ2-1; 12 bases line up with TRBD2. CDR1 and CDR2 (germline): MNHEY, SMNVEV (reference sequence). The junction had 5 bases not matched to a gene; V was cut back by 4 bases and J by 4 bases. The CDR3 has 16 amino acids. The CDR3 DNA reads TGTGCCAGCAGTTATTTTGGGACTAGCGGGTACAATGAGCAGTTCTTC. This codes for CASSYFGTSGYNEQFF.

V gene TRBV6-5 combines with J gene TRBJ1-1; no clear D gene. The CDR3 consists of 12 residues. Germline CDR1 reads MNHEY; CDR2 reads SVGAGI. The V end was cut by 6 bases, the J end by 5 bases, with 10 bases between. CDR3: CASRGERTEAFF. For the CDR3, the DNA is TGTGCCAGCAGGGGAGAGAGGACTGAAGCTTTCTTT.

This clone was counted only a few times. The chain employs TRBV6-5 and TRBJ1-2; 7 nucleotides line up with TRBD1. The CDR3 consists of 13 residues. Looked up from germline, CDR1 is MNHEY and CDR2 is SVGAGI. J was trimmed by 7 bases and V by 8 bases; bases with no gene match: 10. The CDR3 DNA follows: TGTGCCAGCCGGGACAGTGTCATAGGTGGCTACACCTTC. Translated, it gives CASRDSVIGGYTF.

The chain recombines TRBV15 with TRBJ2-1, with 7 bases fitting TRBD1. This CDR3 is built from 11 residues. Germline V lookup: CDR1 LNHNV, CDR2 YYDKDF (reference sequence). The junction had 4 bases not matched to a gene; V was cut back by 8 bases and J by 9 bases. The CDR3 loop reads CATQGEGEQFF. CDR3 bases: TGTGCCACCCAGGGGGAAGGTGAGCAGTTCTTC.

This rearrangement joins TRBV21-1 to TRBJ1-4; TRBD1 is taken as the D call from the table, unchecked against the DNA. TRBV21-1 counts as a pseudogene. This CDR3 is 18 amino acids long. The chain's CDR3 is CASSKMGQTHATNEKLFF. The DNA of the CDR3 is TGTGCCAGCAGCAAAATGGGACAGACCCATGCAACTAATGAAAAACTGTTTTTT.

V is TRBV5-1 and J is TRBJ2-2; TRBD2 aligns across 8 bases. Trimming at V came to 2 bases and at J to 4 bases, leaving 7 bases not matched to a gene. This CDR3 region has 16 residues. Germline CDR1 SGHRS, CDR2 YFSETQ. This CDR3 is CASSFAAGEVTGELFF. The DNA for the CDR3 is TGCGCCAGCAGCTTCGCAGCGGGAGAGGTCACCGGGGAGCTGTTTTTT.

The CDR3, as DNA: TGTGCCATCAGTGACGGTAGACTTAACACTGAAGCTTTCTTT. Translation: CAISDGRLNTEAFF. V usage is TRBV10-3 and J usage is TRBJ1-1; D remains ambiguous. Germline CDR1 is ENHRY and CDR2 is SYGVKD. CDR3 length: 14 amino acids. The V gene lost 3 bases and the J gene lost 2 bases, with 10 bases spanning the gap.

V usage is TRBV24-1 and J usage is TRBJ1-2, with D unclear. The CDR3 spans 12 residues. CDR1 and CDR2 (germline): KGHDR, SFDVKD. V was shortened by 1 base and J by 8 bases, with 7 bases between the two germline ends. CDR3 sequence: CATSDLAWGYTF. In nucleotides, the CDR3 is TGTGCCACCAGTGATTTAGCCTGGGGCTACACCTTC.

The chain is built from TRBV19 and TRBJ1-2, with D maybe TRBD1 (6 bases). Germline values: CDR1 LNHDA, CDR2 SQIVND (reference sequence). Trimming removed 4 bases from V and 7 bases from J, with 22 bases in between. CDR3 length: 16 residues. CDR3 loop: CASSTTPGDPYRGYTF. In DNA, the CDR3 is TGTGCCAGTAGTACGACGCCAGGGGACCCCTATCGTGGCTACACCTTC.

The chain carries TRBV9 and TRBJ2-7; 11 bases agree with TRBD2. Per germline, CDR1 SGDLS and CDR2 YYNGEE. This CDR3 is 15 amino acids long. The J segment lost 2 bases and the V segment lost 0 bases, leaving 1 base of the junction unmatched. CDR3 nucleotide sequence: TGTGCCAGCAGCGTAGTAGCGGGAGGGCCCTACGAGCAGTACTTC. Its protein product is CASSVVAGGPYEQYF.

The V gene is TRBV5-1, the J gene TRBJ2-1; TRBD2 is a possible D gene (6 bases). The V end was cut by 1 base, the J end by 9 bases, with 17 bases between. Germline lookup yields CDR1 SGHRS and CDR2 YFSETQ. The CDR3 is 15 amino acids. CDR3 nucleotides: TGCGCCAGCAGCTTGAGGGCGGGGAGGTTCAGTGAGCAGTTCTTC. It encodes CASSLRAGRFSEQFF.

The V gene is TRBV10-2, the J gene TRBJ1-1; D gene ambiguous. This CDR3 region has 13 residues. V was cut by 4 bases and J by 1 base, with 7 bases left in between. CDR1 is WSHSY and CDR2 is SAAADI in the germline V gene. In DNA form, the CDR3 reads TGCGCCAGCAGTGTAACATCGAACACTGAAGCTTTCTTT. Its protein product is CASSVTSNTEAFF.

This sequence joins TRBV3-1 (or the pseudogene TRBV3-2) and TRBJ2-3; D uncertain. This CDR3 has 15 residues. The germline V and J ends were trimmed by 0 bases and 1 base, with 8 bases remaining between them. The germline CDR1 and CDR2 sequences are LGHDT and YNNKEL (reference sequence). CDR3 bases: TGTGCCAGCAGCCAAGAATCAAGCCGCACAGATACGCAGTATTTT. This codes for CASSQESSRTDTQYF.

V usage is TRBV19 and J usage is TRBJ2-1, with 10 nucleotides matching TRBD2. The CDR3 sequence is 13 residues long. Per germline, CDR1 LNHDA and CDR2 SQIVND (reference sequence). V was clipped by 4 bases and J by 10 bases; unmatched bases: 4. CDR3 region: CASSSRTSGEQFF. CDR3 coding DNA: TGTGCCAGTAGTAGCCGGACTAGCGGCGAGCAGTTCTTC.

The V gene is TRBV12-3 or TRBV12-4, the J gene TRBJ2-3; 7 bases are shared with TRBD2. The CDR3 spans 12 residues. V lost 5 bases to trimming and J lost 7 bases; unmatched junction nucleotides: 3. The chain's CDR3 is CASSGSGNTQYF. The CDR3, as DNA: TGTGCCAGCAGTGGGAGCGGGAATACGCAGTATTTT.

The chain has TRBV28 and TRBJ1-1; tentatively, D is TRBD1 (6 bases). CDR3 size: 14 residues. Germline CDR1 MDHEN, CDR2 SYDVKM. The V end was cut by 5 bases, the J end by 4 bases, with 14 bases between. CDR3 sequence (DNA): TGTGCCAGCAGTGTACAGGGATTAGGCACTGAAGCTTTCTTT. As protein: CASSVQGLGTEAFF.

The chain joins TRBV9 to TRBJ2-7; 8 positions agree with TRBD2. Trimming at V came to 0 bases and at J to 3 bases, leaving 8 bases not matched to a gene. Germline V lookup: CDR1 SGDLS, CDR2 YYNGEE. This CDR3 is 16 amino acids long. The CDR3 nucleotides are TGTGCCAGCAGCGTAGCTGCTAGCGGGCCCATCTACGAGCAGTACTTC. Translation gives CASSVAASGPIYEQYF.